This T cell receptor beta chain appears in the sequencing data of a study of cytomegalovirus exposure and HLA in healthy donors. With 60 Vbeta and 13 Jbeta primers, the PCR was carried out. Produced via immunoSEQ multiplex PCR; TCRdb's table is partial and in-frame only. The sample lists some 150,000 clones, roughly 70% occurring once. Germline CDR1 LNHNV, CDR2 YYDKDF (reference sequence). J gave up 0 bases and V 1 base, and 6 bases lay outside the gene matches. This CDR3 comprises 16 residues. This TCR came from a man aged 60 to 69 in good health and CMV-seronegative. What was sequenced was PBMCs. The V call is TRBV15, the J call TRBJ2-7, with 7 bases identical to TRBD2. The DNA for the CDR3 is TGTGCCACCAGCAGAGGGTGGGGCGGGAGCTCCTACGAGCAGTACTTC. This sequence encodes CATSRGWGGSSYEQYF.